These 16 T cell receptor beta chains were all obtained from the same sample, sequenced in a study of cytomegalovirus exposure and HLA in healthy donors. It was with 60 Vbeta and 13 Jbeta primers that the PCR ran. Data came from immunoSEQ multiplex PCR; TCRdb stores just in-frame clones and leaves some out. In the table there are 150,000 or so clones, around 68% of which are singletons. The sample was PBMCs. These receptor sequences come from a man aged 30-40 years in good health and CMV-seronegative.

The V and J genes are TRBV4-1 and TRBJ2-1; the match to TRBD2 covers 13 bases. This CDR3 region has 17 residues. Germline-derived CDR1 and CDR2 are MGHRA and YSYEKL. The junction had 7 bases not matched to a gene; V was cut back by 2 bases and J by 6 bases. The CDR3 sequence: CASSQRTSGGALNEQFF. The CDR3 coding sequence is TGCGCCAGCAGCCAAAGAACTAGCGGGGGGGCTCTCAATGAGCAGTTCTTC.

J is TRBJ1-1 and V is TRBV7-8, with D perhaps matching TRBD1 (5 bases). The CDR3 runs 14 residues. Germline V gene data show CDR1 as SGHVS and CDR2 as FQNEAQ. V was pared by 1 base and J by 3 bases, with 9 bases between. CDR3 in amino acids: CASSLVGGDTEAFF. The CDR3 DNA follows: TGTGCCAGCAGCTTAGTGGGGGGTGACACTGAAGCTTTCTTT.

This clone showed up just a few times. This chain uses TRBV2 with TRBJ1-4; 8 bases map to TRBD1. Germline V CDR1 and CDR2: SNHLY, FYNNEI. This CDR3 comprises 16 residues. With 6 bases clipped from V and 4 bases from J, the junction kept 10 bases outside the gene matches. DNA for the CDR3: TGTGCCAGCAGCGCTATGGGGACAGGCCTTAATGAAAAACTGTTTTTT. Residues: CASSAMGTGLNEKLFF.

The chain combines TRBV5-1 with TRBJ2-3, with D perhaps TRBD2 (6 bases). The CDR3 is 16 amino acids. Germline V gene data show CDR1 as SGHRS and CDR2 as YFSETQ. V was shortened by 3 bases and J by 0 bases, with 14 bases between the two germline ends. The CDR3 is CASSSGTDGSTDTQYF. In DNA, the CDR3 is TGCGCCAGCAGCTCCGGGACTGATGGAAGCACAGATACGCAGTATTTT.

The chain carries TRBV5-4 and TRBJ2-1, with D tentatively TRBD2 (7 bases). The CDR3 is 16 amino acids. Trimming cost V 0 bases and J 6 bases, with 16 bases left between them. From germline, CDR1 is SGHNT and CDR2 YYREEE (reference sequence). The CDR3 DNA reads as TGTGCCAGCAGCTTGGGGGCGGGGGCACATGGCAATGAGCAGTTCTTC. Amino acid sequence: CASSLGAGAHGNEQFF.

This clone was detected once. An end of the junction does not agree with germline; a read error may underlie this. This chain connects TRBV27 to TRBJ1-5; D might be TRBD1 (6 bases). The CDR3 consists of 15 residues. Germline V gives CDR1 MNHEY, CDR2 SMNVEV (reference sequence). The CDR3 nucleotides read TGTGCCAGCAGTTCCCAAGGACAGCGCAATCAGCCCCAGAATTTT. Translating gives CASSSQGQRNQPQNF.

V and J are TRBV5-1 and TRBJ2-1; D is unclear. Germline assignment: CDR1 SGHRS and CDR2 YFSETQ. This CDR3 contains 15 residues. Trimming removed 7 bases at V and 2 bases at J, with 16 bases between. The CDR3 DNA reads TGCGCCAGCCGCTATTTGTCCCTCGCCTACAATGAGCAGTTCTTC. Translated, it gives CASRYLSLAYNEQFF.

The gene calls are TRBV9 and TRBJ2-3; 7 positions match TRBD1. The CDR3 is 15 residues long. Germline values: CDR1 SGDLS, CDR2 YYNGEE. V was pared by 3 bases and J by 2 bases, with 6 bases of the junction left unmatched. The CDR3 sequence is CASSARQGFTDTQYF. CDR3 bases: TGTGCCAGCAGCGCCAGACAGGGATTCACAGATACGCAGTATTTT. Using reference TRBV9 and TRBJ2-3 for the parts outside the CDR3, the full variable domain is DSGVTQTPKHLITATGQRVTLRCSPRSGDLSVYWYQQSLDQGLQFLIQYYNGEERAKGNILERFSAQQFPDLHSELNLSSLELGDSALYFCASSARQGFTDTQYFGPGTRLTVL.

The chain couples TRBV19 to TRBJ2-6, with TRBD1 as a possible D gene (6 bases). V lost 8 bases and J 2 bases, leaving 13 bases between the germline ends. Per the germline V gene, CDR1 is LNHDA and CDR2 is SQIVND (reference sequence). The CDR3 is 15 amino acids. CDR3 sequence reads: CASAFNRAGANVLTF. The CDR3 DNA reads TGTGCCAGTGCCTTTAACAGGGCTGGGGCCAACGTCCTGACTTTC.

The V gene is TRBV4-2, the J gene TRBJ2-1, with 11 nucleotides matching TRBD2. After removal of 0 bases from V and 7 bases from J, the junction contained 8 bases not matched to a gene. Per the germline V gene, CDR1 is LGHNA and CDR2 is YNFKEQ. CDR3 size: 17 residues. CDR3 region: CASSQEGLAGGPNEQFF. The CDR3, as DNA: TGTGCCAGCAGCCAAGAAGGATTAGCGGGGGGGCCAAATGAGCAGTTCTTC.

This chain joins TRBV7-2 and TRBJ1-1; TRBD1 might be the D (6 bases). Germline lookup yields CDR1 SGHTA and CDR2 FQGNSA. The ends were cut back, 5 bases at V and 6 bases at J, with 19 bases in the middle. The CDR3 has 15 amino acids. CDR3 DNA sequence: TGTGCCAGCAGCGTAAAGATAGGGGGAGCCGCTGAAGCTTTCTTT. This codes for CASSVKIGGAAEAFF.

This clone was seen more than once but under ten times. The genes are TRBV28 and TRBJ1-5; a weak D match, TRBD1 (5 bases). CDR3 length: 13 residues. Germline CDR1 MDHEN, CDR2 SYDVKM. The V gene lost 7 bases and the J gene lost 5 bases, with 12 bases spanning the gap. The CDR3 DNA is TGTGCCAGCAAGAGCAGGGTGGATCAGCCCCAGCATTTT. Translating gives CASKSRVDQPQHF.

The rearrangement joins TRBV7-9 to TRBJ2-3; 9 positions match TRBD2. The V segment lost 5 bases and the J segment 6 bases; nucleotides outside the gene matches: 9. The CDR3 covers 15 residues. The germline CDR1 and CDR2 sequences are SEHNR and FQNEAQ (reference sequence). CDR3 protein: CASSPTSGGLDTQYF. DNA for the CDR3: TGTGCCAGCAGCCCTACCAGCGGGGGGTTGGATACGCAGTATTTT.

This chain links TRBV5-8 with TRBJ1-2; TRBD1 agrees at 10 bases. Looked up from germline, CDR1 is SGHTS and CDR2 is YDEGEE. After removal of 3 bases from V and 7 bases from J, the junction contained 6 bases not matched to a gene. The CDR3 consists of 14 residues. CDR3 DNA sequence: TGTGCCAGCAGCTGGGACAGGGGATTAAGTGGCTACACCTTC. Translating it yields CASSWDRGLSGYTF.

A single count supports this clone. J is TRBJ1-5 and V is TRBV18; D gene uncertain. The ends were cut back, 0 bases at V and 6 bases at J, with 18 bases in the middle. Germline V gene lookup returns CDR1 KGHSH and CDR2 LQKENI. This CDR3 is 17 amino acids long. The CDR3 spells CASSPPTGFGPGQPQHF. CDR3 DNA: TGTGCCAGCTCACCACCTACGGGGTTTGGGCCCGGTCAGCCCCAGCATTTT.

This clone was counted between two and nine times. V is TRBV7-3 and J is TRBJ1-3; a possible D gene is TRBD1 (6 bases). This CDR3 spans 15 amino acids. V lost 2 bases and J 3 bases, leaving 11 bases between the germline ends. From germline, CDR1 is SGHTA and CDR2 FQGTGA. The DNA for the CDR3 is TGTGCCAGCAGCTTACGGGGGGGCCTTGGAAACACCATATATTTT. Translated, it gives CASSLRGGLGNTIYF.